This T cell receptor beta chain was identified in a study of cytomegalovirus exposure and HLA in healthy donors. General study findings and limits: One later analysis, an examination of the 120 validation repertoires, found that first-cohort TCR clusters tended to co-occur in them. Per published reports, the classifier diagnosed cytomegalovirus status with high specificity and sensitivity. While the bulk of TCR sequences proved rare, some public TCRs turned up in many donors.

Separate from the approximately 720-subject first cohort was the approximately 120-subject validation cohort, to which the donors belonged. With respect to this clone: Its antigen remains unidentified.

TCRdb's copy holds only in-frame clones and misses some; the assay was immunoSEQ multiplex PCR. The table shows 85,000 to 130,000 clones, with less than 90% occurring only once. Trimming removed 5 bases at V and 3 bases at J, with 16 bases between. Germline CDR1 is SNHLY and CDR2 is FYNNEI. The CDR3 covers 15 residues. The origin of this receptor is a woman aged 18 to 35 in good health and CMV-seropositive. Input material: PBMCs. The rearrangement links TRBV2 to TRBJ1-2; D call uncertain. CDR3 protein: CASSLAAAADYGYTF. In DNA, the CDR3 is TGTGCCAGCAGTCTCGCCGCGGCGGCGGACTATGGCTACACCTTC.